The sequence of this T cell receptor beta chain was determined in a study of shared clonotypes between healthy human individuals. Background on the study: Used for every donor were three CD4 naive, three CD4 memory, two CD8 naive and one CD8 memory plate. Study-wide results and caveats: Clonotypes which were not shared had lower generation probabilities than clonotypes that all four donors shared. Richness estimates generally favored naive over memory subsets.

For this clone: The antigen remains unidentified.

Naive CD8 cells, CD45RO-negative and positively selected for CCR7, excluded terminally differentiated effector memory CD45RA+ cells. CDR1 and CDR2 from the germline V gene are SGDLS and YYNGEE. V shed 3 bases and J 6 bases; nucleotides not matched to a gene: 5. This CDR3 is 14 amino acids long. Method: immunoSEQ multiplex PCR; TCRdb's copy keeps in-frame clones and lacks some. Here the sample spans hundreds of thousands of clones, about 96% being singletons. The clonotype was recovered from a young woman in good health. The chain is built from TRBV9 and TRBJ1-2, with TRBD1 matching 10 bases. The sample was naive CD8+ T cells sorted from blood. The CDR3 sequence is CASSAPGTGDGYTF. In DNA, the CDR3 is TGTGCCAGCAGCGCACCCGGGACAGGGGATGGCTACACCTTC.